The 8 T cell receptor beta chains reported below all come from one sample, sequenced in a study of blood T cell repertoires in COVID-19. TCRdb keeps only in-frame clones here, not all; method: immunoSEQ multiplex PCR. The sample holds roughly 67,000 clones, roughly 80% seen once. What was sequenced was peripheral blood. Receptors originate from a human donor in a cohort sampled during active COVID-19.

V usage is TRBV10-2 and J usage is TRBJ1-2; a weak D match, TRBD1 (6 bases). CDR1 is WSHSY, CDR2 SAAADI, per germline. Trimming removed 2 bases from V and 8 bases from J, with 21 bases in between. The CDR3 length is 16 residues. CDR3 in DNA: TGCGCCAGCAGTGAGCCGAGTGACACAGGGTCGCGAGGCTACACCTTC. Its protein is CASSEPSDTGSRGYTF.

This clone turned up a few times. The CDR3 spells CASTRGGGNSPLHF. In DNA form, the CDR3 reads TGTGCCAGCACCAGGGGCGGGGGTAATTCACCCCTCCACTTT. The V gene is TRBV2, the J gene TRBJ1-6; the D gene is possibly TRBD1 (6 bases). The ends were cut back, 7 bases at V and 6 bases at J, with 13 bases in the middle. Looked up from germline, CDR1 is SNHLY and CDR2 is FYNNEI. CDR3 length equals 14 residues.

The gene calls are TRBV19 and TRBJ2-1, with D possibly being TRBD2 (6 bases). Per the germline V gene, CDR1 is LNHDA and CDR2 is SQIVND (reference sequence). The CDR3 spans 15 residues. V was cut by 8 bases and J by 0 bases, with 14 bases left in between. CDR3 residues: CASEISGNSYNEQFF. The CDR3 nucleotides read TGTGCCAGTGAGATTAGCGGCAACTCCTACAATGAGCAGTTCTTC.

The table lists this clone with a count of one. The V call is TRBV13, the J call TRBJ2-5, with TRBD1 matching 8 bases. CDR3 size: 15 residues. J was trimmed by 5 bases and V by 5 bases; bases with no gene match: 10. Germline CDR1 PRHDT, CDR2 FYEKMQ (reference sequence). The DNA of the CDR3 is TGTGCCAGCAGCCCAGGACAGGGTCAAGGGGAGACCCAGTACTTC. Protein: CASSPGQGQGETQYF.

A single count supports this clone. The chain joins TRBV5-1 to TRBJ1-3; D might be TRBD1 (6 bases). The V gene's germline CDR1 is SGHRS and CDR2 YFSETQ. With 0 bases removed from V and 0 bases from J, the gap between germline ends came to 10 bases. This CDR3 is built from 16 residues. The CDR3: CASSLDIGGSGNTIYF. CDR3 nucleotides: TGCGCCAGCAGCTTGGATATAGGGGGCTCTGGAAACACCATATATTTT.

The chain uses TRBV18 and TRBJ2-2, with D perhaps matching TRBD1 (5 bases). Germline CDR1 KGHSH, CDR2 LQKENI. CDR3 size: 15 residues. Trimming pared 1 base from V and 3 bases from J, leaving 9 bases between. The CDR3 DNA sequence: TGTGCCAGCTCACCACAGGGGTTGGACACCGGGGAGCTGTTTTTT. Translation gives CASSPQGLDTGELFF. Based on the CDR3 plus reference TRBV18 and TRBJ2-2, the full variable domain is NAGVMQNPRHLVRRRGQEARLRCSPMKGHSHVYWYRQLPEEGLKFMVYLQKENIIDESGMPKERFSAEFPKEGPSILRIQQVVRGDSAAYFCASSPQGLDTGELFFGEGSRLTVL.

The CDR3 sequence: CASSLAGPPSYEQYF. The CDR3 DNA sequence: TGCGCCAGCAGCTTGGCAGGTCCCCCCTCCTACGAGCAGTACTTC. The rearrangement links TRBV5-1 to TRBJ2-7; D remains ambiguous. Between the trimmed V and J ends, which lost 0 bases and 0 bases, there was a span of 10 bases. The CDR3 consists of 15 residues. Germline V lookup: CDR1 SGHRS, CDR2 YFSETQ.

The chain employs TRBV19 and TRBJ2-7, with a possible D match to TRBD1 (6 bases). CDR1 LNHDA and CDR2 SQIVND come from the germline V gene (reference sequence). The CDR3 spans 13 residues. V was clipped by 6 bases and J by 5 bases, with 14 bases between them. The CDR3 DNA is TGTGCCAGTAGATCCTCAGGGGTCCACGAGCAGTACTTC. This gives the protein CASRSSGVHEQYF.